The present T cell receptor beta chain was sequenced within a study of T cell repertoires in cytomegalovirus infection. Background on the study: The public TCR beta signatures pointed to both CMV infection and matching HLA type. General study points: HLA-C-restricted CMV-specific TCR beta clonotypes prevailed in the ex vivo response. CMV carriers having the relevant HLA were flagged by cumulative public TCR beta family frequency.

Concerning this clonotype: Its antigen is still unknown.

TCRdb analysed the reads with MiXCR anew, one entry per CDR3 protein. The data contain roughly 600,000 distinct CDR3 sequences, about 24% of them singletons. V was pared by 4 bases and J by 2 bases, with 6 bases of the junction left unmatched. Per germline, CDR1 SGHRS and CDR2 YFSETQ. The CDR3 totals 16 residues. The gene calls are TRBV5-1 and TRBJ2-3; 11 bases fit TRBD2. Sample: CD8+ T cells from PBMCs. This TCR was recovered from a human donor in good health (CMV status not recorded). Some clones in this sample may be carry-over from other donors' samples. In DNA, the CDR3 is TGCGCCAGCAGCCGCGGACTAGCGGGCCTCACAGATACGCAGTATTTT. Protein product: CASSRGLAGLTDTQYF.